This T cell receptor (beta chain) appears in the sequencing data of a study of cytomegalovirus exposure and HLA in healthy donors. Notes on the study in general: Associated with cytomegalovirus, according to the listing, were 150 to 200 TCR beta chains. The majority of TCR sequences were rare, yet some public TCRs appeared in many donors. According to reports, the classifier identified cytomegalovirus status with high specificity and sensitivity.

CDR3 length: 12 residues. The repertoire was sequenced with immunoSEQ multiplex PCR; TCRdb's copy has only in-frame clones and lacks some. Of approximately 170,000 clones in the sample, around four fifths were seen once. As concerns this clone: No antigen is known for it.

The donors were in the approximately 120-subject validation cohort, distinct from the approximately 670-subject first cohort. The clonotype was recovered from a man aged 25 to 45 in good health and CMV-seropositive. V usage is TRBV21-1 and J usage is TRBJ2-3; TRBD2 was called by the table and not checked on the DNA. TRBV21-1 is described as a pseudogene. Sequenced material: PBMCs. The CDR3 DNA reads TGTGCCAGCAGCCTACCCGGGACTAGCGGTTACTTT. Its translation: CASSLPGTSGYF.